One T cell receptor (beta chain) is described in this entry. What it binds is unknown. The sample originates from a study of shared clonotypes between healthy human individuals. Whole-study findings and limits: Clonotypes not shared had lower generation probabilities than those common to all four donors. Blood was the sole source, and tissue repertoires probably differ.

CDR1 is MDHEN and CDR2 is SYDVKM in the germline V gene. The V and J ends lost 2 bases and 2 bases respectively, with 1 base between them. CDR3 length: 12 amino acids. Donors included only healthy HIV-negative adults lacking recent acute infections or vaccinations. Roughly 200 ng DNA, 25,000 to 30,000 T cell genomes, went into each sorted-subset replicate PCR. Generated by immunoSEQ multiplex PCR, the TCRdb table keeps only in-frame clones and is missing some. The sample consists of approximately 340,000 clones, less than 85% of them appearing once. The chain joins TRBV28 to TRBJ1-3; D not certain. Sequencing used memory CD4+ T cells sorted from blood. The subset: CD45RA-negative fraction. The clonotype originates from a man aged 25 to 40 in good health. The CDR3 nucleotides read TGTGCCAGCAGTTTAGCTGGAAACACCATATATTTT. This codes for CASSLAGNTIYF.